One sample yielded the 16 T cell receptor beta chains listed below, sequenced in a study of T cell responses to AZD1222 COVID-19 vaccine. Profiling relied on immunoSEQ multiplex PCR, and the TCRdb table lists in-frame clones only, not all of them. The sample consists of over 100,000 clones, roughly 90% of them appearing once. The sequencing used peripheral blood, collected 28 days after the second AZD1222 dose. These receptors all come from an adult who received the AZD1222 COVID-19 vaccine.

The chain carries TRBV5-4 and TRBJ2-2, with 9 positions matching TRBD1. The V gene end was trimmed by 4 bases and the J gene end by 0 bases; junction bases not matched to a gene: 1. This CDR3 region has 15 residues. Germline CDR1 reads SGHNT; CDR2 reads YYREEE (reference sequence). In DNA, the CDR3 is TGTGCCAGCAGCCGGACAGGGGCGAACACCGGGGAGCTGTTTTTT. Translation: CASSRTGANTGELFF.

V and J are TRBV18 and TRBJ2-1; D possibly corresponds to TRBD2 (6 bases). Germline assignment: CDR1 KGHSH and CDR2 LQKENI. Trimming pared 0 bases from V and 14 bases from J, leaving 23 bases between. CDR3 size: 16 residues. The CDR3 region has the DNA TGTGCCAGCTCACCACCAACCCCGGGGGTTATAAATCGGAAGTTCTTC. It yields the protein CASSPPTPGVINRKFF.

The rearrangement links TRBV18 to TRBJ2-4, with 8 positions matching TRBD2. The junction had 7 bases not matched to a gene; V was cut back by 4 bases and J by 11 bases. The CDR3 length is 13 residues. Germline CDR1 and CDR2: KGHSH and LQKENI. CDR3 in amino acids: CASSRSGDPFQYF. The CDR3 DNA follows: TGTGCCAGCTCACGTAGCGGGGATCCTTTTCAGTACTTC.

The V and J genes are TRBV3-1 (or the pseudogene TRBV3-2) and TRBJ1-1; 8 bases are shared with TRBD1. V lost 3 bases to trimming and J lost 12 bases; unmatched junction nucleotides: 12. CDR3 length equals 14 residues. Germline assignment: CDR1 LGHDT and CDR2 YNNKEL (reference sequence). Here the CDR3 DNA reads TGTGCCAGCAGCCAGGACAGGGCCCTTCAGAGGACTTTCTTT. It codes for CASSQDRALQRTFF.

This chain connects TRBV7-2 to TRBJ2-3; TRBD2 is a possible D gene (5 bases). V lost 5 bases and J 1 base, leaving 13 bases between the germline ends. Germline assignment: CDR1 SGHTA and CDR2 FQGNSA. This CDR3 spans 15 amino acids. The CDR3 nucleotides read TGTGCCAGCAGCCCCGAAGGACTCGGCACAGATACGCAGTATTTT. Translating it yields CASSPEGLGTDTQYF.

The chain couples TRBV2 to TRBJ1-4; D not certain. The CDR3 runs to 14 residues. Germline assignment: CDR1 SNHLY and CDR2 FYNNEI. Trimming took off 7 bases at V and 1 base at J, with 10 bases between the two ends. The CDR3 spells CASKSRETNEKLFF. For the CDR3, the DNA is TGTGCCAGCAAATCAAGGGAAACTAATGAAAAACTGTTTTTT.

CDR3 bases: TGTGCCAGCAGCTTTATTTCGGGGGTCGAGCAGTACTTC. It specifies CASSFISGVEQYF. This chain joins TRBV7-9 and TRBJ2-7, with a possible D match to TRBD2 (6 bases). Trimming pared 3 bases from V and 6 bases from J, leaving 12 bases between. Germline CDR1 is SEHNR and CDR2 is FQNEAQ (reference sequence). CDR3 length: 13 amino acids.

The J gene is TRBJ2-1, the V gene TRBV28; 8 bases line up with TRBD2. Germline V gene sequence: CDR1 MDHEN, CDR2 SYDVKM. Trimming at V came to 6 bases and at J to 3 bases, leaving 1 base not matched to a gene. This CDR3 contains 13 residues. This chain's CDR3 is CASRAGGYNEQFF. CDR3 coding DNA: TGTGCCAGCAGGGCGGGGGGCTACAATGAGCAGTTCTTC.

The chain combines TRBV4-2 with TRBJ2-5; D possibly uses TRBD1 or TRBD2 (6 bases each). Germline V gene sequence: CDR1 LGHNA, CDR2 YNFKEQ. The CDR3 has 16 residues. The germline V and J ends were trimmed by 3 bases and 5 bases, with 19 bases remaining between them. DNA of the CDR3: TGTGCCAGCAGCCACCAGTATAGACAGGAGGGGGAGACCCAGTACTTC. This sequence encodes CASSHQYRQEGETQYF.

V usage is TRBV7-9 and J usage is TRBJ2-7, with TRBD1 matching over 10 bases. This CDR3 is built from 15 residues. CDR1 and CDR2 (germline): SEHNR, FQNEAQ (reference sequence). V was clipped by 5 bases and J by 6 bases; unmatched bases: 10. CDR3 DNA sequence: TGTGCCAGCAGCCCCGAGTCCGGGACAGGGGCCGAGCAGTACTTC. Translation gives CASSPESGTGAEQYF.

This clone was found a few times. V usage is TRBV6-5 and J usage is TRBJ2-1, with TRBD2 matching over 8 bases. The CDR3 has 15 amino acids. The junction had 4 bases not matched to a gene; V was cut back by 5 bases and J by 1 base. Germline V gene sequence: CDR1 MNHEY, CDR2 SVGAGI. This chain's CDR3 is CASSPQRGSYNEQFF. The CDR3 DNA sequence: TGTGCCAGCAGTCCCCAGCGGGGGTCCTACAATGAGCAGTTCTTC.

The J gene is TRBJ2-5, the V gene TRBV27; 9 nucleotides match TRBD2. Germline V gives CDR1 MNHEY, CDR2 SMNVEV (reference sequence). The CDR3 length is 14 residues. Trimming took 6 bases from V and 2 from J; bases not matched to a gene: 4. The CDR3 spells CASRGTSPQETQYF. CDR3 coding DNA: TGTGCCAGCAGGGGGACTAGCCCACAAGAGACCCAGTACTTC.

This chain uses TRBV19 with TRBJ1-2, with a weak D call TRBD1 (5 bases). This CDR3 spans 14 amino acids. The ends were cut back, 5 bases at V and 0 bases at J, with 10 bases in the middle. CDR1 is LNHDA and CDR2 is SQIVND in the germline V gene (reference sequence). Here the CDR3 DNA reads TGTGCCAGTAGTCAGACAGTATCTAACTATGGCTACACCTTC. This encodes CASSQTVSNYGYTF.

V gene TRBV27 combines with J gene TRBJ1-2; D gene unclear. The CDR3 contains 19 residues. V was pared by 1 base and J by 4 bases, with 25 bases between. Germline lookup yields CDR1 MNHEY and CDR2 SMNVEV (reference sequence). CDR3 region: CASSLWPPLSGRVPYGYTF. The CDR3 region has the DNA TGTGCCAGCAGTTTATGGCCCCCGCTGTCAGGCCGGGTCCCCTATGGCTACACCTTC.

This clone was picked up one time. The chain couples TRBV29-1 to TRBJ1-5, with D uncertain. V gave up 4 bases and J gave up 12 bases, with 13 bases separating them. CDR1 is SQVTM and CDR2 is ANQGSEA in the germline V gene. CDR3 length equals 11 residues. Written as DNA, the CDR3 is TGCAGCGTTGGAGGGCGGGAGGGCCAGCATTTT. It translates to CSVGGREGQHF. Full variable domain (outside the CDR3, taken from reference TRBV29-1 and TRBJ1-5): SAVISQKPSRDICQRGTSLTIQCQVDSQVTMMFWYRQQPGQSLTLIATANQGSEATYESGFVIDKFPISRPNLTFSTLTVSNMSPEDSSIYLCSVGGREGQHFGDGTRLSIL.

This CDR3 reads CACSGTRGRRLPGYTF. CDR3 in DNA: TGTGCCTGCTCGGGGACACGGGGTCGGAGATTGCCGGGCTACACCTTC. This chain joins TRBV19 and TRBJ1-2, with D maybe TRBD1 (6 bases). Deletions cut 11 bases from V and 8 bases from J, with 30 bases between. CDR1 LNHDA and CDR2 SQIVND come from the germline V gene (reference sequence). The CDR3 extends over 16 amino acids. The full variable domain, its missing parts supplied by reference TRBV19 and TRBJ1-2, is DGGITQSPKYLFRKEGQNVTLSCEQNLNHDAMYWYRQDPGQGLRLIYYSQIVNDFQKGDIAEGYSVSREKKESFPLTVTSAQKNPTAFYLCACSGTRGRRLPGYTFGSGTRLTVV.